This record covers a single T cell receptor (beta chain). This specimen belongs to a study of blood T cell repertoires in COVID-19. This CDR3 comprises 15 residues. Germline-derived CDR1 and CDR2 are LNHNV and YYDKDF (reference sequence). V lost 5 bases, J lost 7 bases, and 18 bases lay in between. Sequencing used immunoSEQ multiplex PCR; TCRdb keeps in-frame clones, though not all of them. The sample holds 200,000 or so clones, 80% seen once. This chain joins TRBV15 and TRBJ1-5, with D uncertain. The sequenced sample was PBMCs or T cells enriched from blood (not recorded which). The origin of this receptor is a woman between 40 and 50 years old with acute COVID-19. The CDR3 region has the DNA TGTGCCACCAGCCTCGAGATGCGGGTCGGGCAGCCCCAGCATTTT. Its translation is CATSLEMRVGQPQHF. The full variable domain, its missing parts supplied by reference TRBV15 and TRBJ1-5, is DAMVIQNPRYQVTQFGKPVTLSCSQTLNHNVMYWYQQKSSQAPKLLFHYYDKDFNNEADTPDNFQSRRPNTSFCFLDIRSPGLGDTAMYLCATSLEMRVGQPQHFGDGTRLSIL.